This TCR beta chain was documented in a study of blood T cell repertoires in COVID-19. Study-level information: The United States, Italy and Spain were the sources of the acute and convalescent COVID-19 samples. T cells, B-cell-depleted T cells, or PBMCs provided the cDNA or gDNA that served as material.

This CDR3 is 13 amino acids long. Looked up from germline, CDR1 is SGHDN and CDR2 is FVKESK. Trimming removed 1 base at V and 5 bases at J, with 8 bases between. This clone has only one observation. In the source study's methods: How many nucleated cells were present was estimated from reference gene primer amplification. The repertoire was sequenced with immunoSEQ multiplex PCR; TCRdb's copy has only in-frame clones and lacks some. From that table come the V and J calls and clone size; the DNA was used to work out D and trimming. The sample carries about 120,000 clones, 80% recorded once. The sample consisted of peripheral blood. The rearrangement links TRBV14 to TRBJ2-5; D is perhaps TRBD1 (5 bases). The TCR originated in a man between 65 and 85 years old with acute or convalescent COVID-19. The CDR3 spells CASSQGWGETQYF. In DNA form, the CDR3 reads TGTGCCAGCAGCCAAGGGTGGGGCGAGACCCAGTACTTC.